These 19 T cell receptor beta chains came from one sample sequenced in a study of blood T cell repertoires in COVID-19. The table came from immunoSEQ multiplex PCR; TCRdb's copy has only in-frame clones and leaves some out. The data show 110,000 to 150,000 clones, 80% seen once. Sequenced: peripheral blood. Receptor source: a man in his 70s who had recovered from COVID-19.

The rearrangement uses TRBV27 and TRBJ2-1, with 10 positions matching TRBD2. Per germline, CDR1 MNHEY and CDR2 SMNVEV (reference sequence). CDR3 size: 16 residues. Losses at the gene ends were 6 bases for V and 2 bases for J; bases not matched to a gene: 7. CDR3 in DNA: TGTGCCAGCAGCCCTGTAGCGGGAGGCGCCTACAATGAGCAGTTCTTC. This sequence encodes CASSPVAGGAYNEQFF.

The CDR3 sequence: CASSEESTSTDTQYF. CDR3 bases: TGTGCCAGCAGTGAGGAGTCGACTAGCACAGATACGCAGTATTTT. The chain is built from TRBV2 and TRBJ2-3; no firm D call. The V end lost 3 bases, the J end lost 0 bases, and 10 bases lay between the germline ends. Germline V gene data show CDR1 as SNHLY and CDR2 as FYNNEI. This CDR3 has 15 residues.

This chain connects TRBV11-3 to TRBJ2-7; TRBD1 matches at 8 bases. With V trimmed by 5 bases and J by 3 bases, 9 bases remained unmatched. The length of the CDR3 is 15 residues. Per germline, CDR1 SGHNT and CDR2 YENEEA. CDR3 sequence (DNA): TGTGCCAGCAGCCAAGCCGGGACAGGCCGCTACGAGCAGTACTTC. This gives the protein CASSQAGTGRYEQYF.

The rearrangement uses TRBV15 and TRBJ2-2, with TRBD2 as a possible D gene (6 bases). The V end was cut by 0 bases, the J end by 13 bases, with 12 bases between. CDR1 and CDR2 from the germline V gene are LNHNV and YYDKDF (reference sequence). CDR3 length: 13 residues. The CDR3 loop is CATSRDLTGLLFF. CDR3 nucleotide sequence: TGTGCCACCAGCAGAGATCTGACGGGACTGCTGTTTTTT.

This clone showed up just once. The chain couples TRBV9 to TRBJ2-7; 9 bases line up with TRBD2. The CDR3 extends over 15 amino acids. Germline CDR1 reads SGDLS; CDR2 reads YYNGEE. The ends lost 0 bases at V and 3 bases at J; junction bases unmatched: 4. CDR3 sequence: CASSVASGGIYEQYF. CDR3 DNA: TGTGCCAGCAGCGTAGCCAGCGGGGGGATCTACGAGCAGTACTTC.

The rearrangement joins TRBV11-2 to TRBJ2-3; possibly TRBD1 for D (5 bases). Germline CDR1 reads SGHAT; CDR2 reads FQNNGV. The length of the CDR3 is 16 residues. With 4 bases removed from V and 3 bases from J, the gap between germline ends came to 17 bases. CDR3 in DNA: TGTGCCAGCAGCTCCCTTTGGGGCAGGATAACAGATACGCAGTATTTT. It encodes CASSSLWGRITDTQYF.

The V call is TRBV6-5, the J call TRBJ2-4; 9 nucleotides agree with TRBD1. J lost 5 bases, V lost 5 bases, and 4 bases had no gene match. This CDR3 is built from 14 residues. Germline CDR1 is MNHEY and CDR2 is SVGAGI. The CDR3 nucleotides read TGTGCCAGCAGTACAGGGGGCGCAGAAAACATTCAGTACTTC. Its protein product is CASSTGGAENIQYF.

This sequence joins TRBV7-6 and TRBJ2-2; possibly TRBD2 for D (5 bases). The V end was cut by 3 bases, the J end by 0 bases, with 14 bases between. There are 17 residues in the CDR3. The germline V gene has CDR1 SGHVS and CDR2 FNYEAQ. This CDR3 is CASSFERLLANTGELFF. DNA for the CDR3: TGTGCCAGCAGCTTTGAGAGACTACTCGCGAACACCGGGGAGCTGTTTTTT. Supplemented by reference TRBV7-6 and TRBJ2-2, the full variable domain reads GAGVSQSPRYKVTKRGQDVALRCDPISGHVSLYWYRQALGQGPEFLTYFNYEAQQDKSGLPNDRFSAERPEGSISTLTIQRTEQRDSAMYRCASSFERLLANTGELFFGEGSRLTVL.

CDR3 region: CASSRGPGGLDEQFF. CDR3 DNA sequence: TGTGCCAGCAGCAGGGGTCCGGGAGGGCTAGATGAGCAGTTCTTC. The genes are TRBV3-1 (or the pseudogene TRBV3-2) and TRBJ2-1; 8 bases fit TRBD2. Per germline, CDR1 LGHDT and CDR2 YNNKEL (reference sequence). The CDR3 spans 15 residues. Trimming at V came to 5 bases and at J to 8 bases, leaving 11 bases not matched to a gene.

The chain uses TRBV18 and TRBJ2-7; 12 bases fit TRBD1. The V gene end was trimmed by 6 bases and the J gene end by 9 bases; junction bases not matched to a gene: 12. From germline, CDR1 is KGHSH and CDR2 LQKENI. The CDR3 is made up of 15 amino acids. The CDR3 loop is CASSQTPGQGAVQYF. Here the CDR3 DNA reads TGTGCCAGCTCGCAGACTCCGGGACAGGGGGCTGTGCAGTACTTC.

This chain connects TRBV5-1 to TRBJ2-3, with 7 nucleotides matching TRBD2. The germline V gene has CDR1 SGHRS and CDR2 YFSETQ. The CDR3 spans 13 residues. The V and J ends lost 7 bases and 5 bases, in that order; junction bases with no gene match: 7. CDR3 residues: CASATGGGDTQYF. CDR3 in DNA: TGCGCCAGCGCAACGGGAGGAGGAGATACGCAGTATTTT.

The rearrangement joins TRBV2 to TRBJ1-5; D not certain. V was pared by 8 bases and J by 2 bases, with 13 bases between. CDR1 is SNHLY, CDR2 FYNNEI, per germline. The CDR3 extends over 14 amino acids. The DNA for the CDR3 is TGTGCCAGCTCCGGCGGCAATGGCAATCAGCCCCAGCATTTT. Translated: CASSGGNGNQPQHF.

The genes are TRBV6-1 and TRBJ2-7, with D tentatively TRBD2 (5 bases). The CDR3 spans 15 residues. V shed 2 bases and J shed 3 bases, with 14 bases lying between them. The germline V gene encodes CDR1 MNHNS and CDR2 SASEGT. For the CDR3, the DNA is TGTGCCAGCAGTGAACGAGGGCTGGCAATCTACGAGCAGTACTTC. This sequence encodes CASSERGLAIYEQYF.

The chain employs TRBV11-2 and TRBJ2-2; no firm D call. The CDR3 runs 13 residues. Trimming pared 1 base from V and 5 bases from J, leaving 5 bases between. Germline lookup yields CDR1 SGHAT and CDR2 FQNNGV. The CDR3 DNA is TGTGCCAGCAGCTTAGTTGCGACCGGGGAGCTGTTTTTT. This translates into CASSLVATGELFF. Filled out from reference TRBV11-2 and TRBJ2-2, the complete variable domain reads EAGVAQSPRYKIIEKRQSVAFWCNPISGHATLYWYQQILGQGPKLLIQFQNNGVVDDSQLPKDRFSAERLKGVDSTLKIQPAKLEDSAVYLCASSLVATGELFFGEGSRLTVL.

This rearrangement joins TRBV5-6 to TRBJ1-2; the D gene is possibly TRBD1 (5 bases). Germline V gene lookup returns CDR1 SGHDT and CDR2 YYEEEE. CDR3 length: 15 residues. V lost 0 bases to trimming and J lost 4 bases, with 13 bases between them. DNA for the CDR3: TGTGCCAGCAGCTTGGGACCCCTGGGGCTCTATGGCTACACCTTC. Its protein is CASSLGPLGLYGYTF.

CDR3 DNA sequence: TGTGCCAGCAGCACGGAAGGGGGATTGAACACTGAAGCTTTCTTT. Translation: CASSTEGGLNTEAFF. The rearrangement joins TRBV7-9 to TRBJ1-1; tentative D call: TRBD1 (6 bases). Germline CDR1 and CDR2: SEHNR and FQNEAQ (reference sequence). The ends were cut back, 5 bases at V and 0 bases at J, with 13 bases in the middle. The CDR3 is 15 amino acids. Filled out from reference TRBV7-9 and TRBJ1-1, the complete variable domain reads DTGVSQNPRHKITKRGQNVTFRCDPISEHNRLYWYRQTLGQGPEFLTYFQNEAQLEKSRLLSDRFSAERPKGSFSTLEIQRTEQGDSAMYLCASSTEGGLNTEAFFGQGTRLTVV.

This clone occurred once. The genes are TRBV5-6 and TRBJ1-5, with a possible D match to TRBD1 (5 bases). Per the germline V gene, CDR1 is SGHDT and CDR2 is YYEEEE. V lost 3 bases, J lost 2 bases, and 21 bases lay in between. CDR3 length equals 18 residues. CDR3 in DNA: TGTGCCAGCAGCTCTTACACCTTGACAGTCCTTGGCAATCAGCCCCAGCATTTT. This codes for CASSSYTLTVLGNQPQHF.

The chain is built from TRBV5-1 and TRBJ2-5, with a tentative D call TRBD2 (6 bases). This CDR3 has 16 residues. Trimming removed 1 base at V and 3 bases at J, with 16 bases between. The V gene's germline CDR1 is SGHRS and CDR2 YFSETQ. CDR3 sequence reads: CASSLKSGLGKETQYF. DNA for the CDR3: TGCGCCAGCAGCTTGAAGTCGGGACTTGGAAAAGAGACCCAGTACTTC.

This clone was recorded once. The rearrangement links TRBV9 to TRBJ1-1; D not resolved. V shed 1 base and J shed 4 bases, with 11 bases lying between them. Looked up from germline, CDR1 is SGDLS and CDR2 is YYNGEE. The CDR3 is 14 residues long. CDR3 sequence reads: CASSVRLQSTEAFF. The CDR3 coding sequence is TGTGCCAGCAGCGTACGCTTACAGAGCACTGAAGCTTTCTTT.